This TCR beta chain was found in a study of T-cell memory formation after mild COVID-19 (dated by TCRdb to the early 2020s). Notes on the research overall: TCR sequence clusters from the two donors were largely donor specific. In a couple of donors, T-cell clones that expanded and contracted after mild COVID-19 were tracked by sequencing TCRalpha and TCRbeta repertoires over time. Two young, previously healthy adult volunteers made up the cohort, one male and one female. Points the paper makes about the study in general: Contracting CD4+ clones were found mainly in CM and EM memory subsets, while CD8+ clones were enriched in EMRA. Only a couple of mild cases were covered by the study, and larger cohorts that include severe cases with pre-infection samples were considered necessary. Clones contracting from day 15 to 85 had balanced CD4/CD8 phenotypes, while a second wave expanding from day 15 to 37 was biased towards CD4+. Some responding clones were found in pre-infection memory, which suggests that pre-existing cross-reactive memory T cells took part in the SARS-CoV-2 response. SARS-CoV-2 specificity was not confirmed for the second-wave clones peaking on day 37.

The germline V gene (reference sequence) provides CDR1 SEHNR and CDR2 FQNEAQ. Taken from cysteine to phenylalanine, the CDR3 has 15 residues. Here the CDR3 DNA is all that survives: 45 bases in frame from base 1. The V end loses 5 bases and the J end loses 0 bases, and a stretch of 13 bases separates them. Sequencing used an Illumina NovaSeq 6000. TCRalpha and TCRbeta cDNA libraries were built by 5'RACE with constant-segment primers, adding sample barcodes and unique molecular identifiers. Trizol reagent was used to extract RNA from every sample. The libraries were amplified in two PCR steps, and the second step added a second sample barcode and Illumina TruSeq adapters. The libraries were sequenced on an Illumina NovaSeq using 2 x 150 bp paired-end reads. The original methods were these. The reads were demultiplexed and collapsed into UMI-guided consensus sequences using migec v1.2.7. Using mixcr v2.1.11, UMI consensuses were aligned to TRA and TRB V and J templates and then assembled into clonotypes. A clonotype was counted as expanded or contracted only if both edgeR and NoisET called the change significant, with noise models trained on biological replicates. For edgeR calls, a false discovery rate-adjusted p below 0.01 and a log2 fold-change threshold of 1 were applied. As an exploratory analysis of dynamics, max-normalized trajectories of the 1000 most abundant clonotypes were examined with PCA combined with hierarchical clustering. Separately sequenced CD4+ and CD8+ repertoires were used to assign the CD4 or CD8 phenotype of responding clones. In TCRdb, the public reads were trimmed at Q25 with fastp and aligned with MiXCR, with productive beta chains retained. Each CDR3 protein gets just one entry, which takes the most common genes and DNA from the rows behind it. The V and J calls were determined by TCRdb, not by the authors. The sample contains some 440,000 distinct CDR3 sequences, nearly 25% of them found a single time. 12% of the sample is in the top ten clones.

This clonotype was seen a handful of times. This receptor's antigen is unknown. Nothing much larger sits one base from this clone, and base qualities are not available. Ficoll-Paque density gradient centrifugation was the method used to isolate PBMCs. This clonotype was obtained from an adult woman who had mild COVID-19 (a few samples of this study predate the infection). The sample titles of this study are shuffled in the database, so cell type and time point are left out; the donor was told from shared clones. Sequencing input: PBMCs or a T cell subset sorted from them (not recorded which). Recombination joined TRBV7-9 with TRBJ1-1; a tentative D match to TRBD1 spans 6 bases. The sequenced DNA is TGTGCCAGCAGCCCCACGACAGGAATGAACACTGAAGCTTTCTTT. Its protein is CASSPTTGMNTEAFF. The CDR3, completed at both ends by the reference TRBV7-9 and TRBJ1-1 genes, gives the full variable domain DTGVSQNPRHKITKRGQNVTFRCDPISEHNRLYWYRQTLGQGPEFLTYFQNEAQLEKSRLLSDRFSAERPKGSFSTLEIQRTEQGDSAMYLCASSPTTGMNTEAFFGQGTRLTVV.